This TCR beta chain was captured by sequencing in a study of spatial heterogeneity in lung cancer. Study in general: The count of detected beta-chain sequences consistently exceeded that of alpha-chain sequences.

At least ten counts were recorded for this clonotype. As yet, its antigen is unknown. The time point was: sample taken at primary tumor resection. There were roughly 78 donors, all of them untreated patients with early-stage non-small cell lung cancer. General observations from the study: Counts of expanded intratumoral alpha and beta TCRs tracked tumor mutation counts.

TCR cDNA molecules were tagged individually, and each one carried a unique molecular identifier. From the 5' RACE reads, TCRdb called clonotypes with MiXCR, one entry per CDR3 protein. The sample lists approximately 26,000 distinct CDR3 sequences, under 10% occurring once. Sequenced material: lung tumor tissue, taken at surgery. The receptor was isolated from a male donor with early-stage non-small cell lung cancer.

The CDR3 DNA reads TGTGCCAGCAACTCTGCGACAGGGCGCACTGAAGCTTTCTTT. Its protein is CASNSATGRTEAFF. V is TRBV6-2 or TRBV6-3 and J is TRBJ1-1; 7 bases are shared with TRBD1. V lost 7 bases, J lost 4 bases, and 9 bases stayed unmatched. There are 14 residues in the CDR3. Per germline, CDR1 MNHEY and CDR2 SVGEGT.